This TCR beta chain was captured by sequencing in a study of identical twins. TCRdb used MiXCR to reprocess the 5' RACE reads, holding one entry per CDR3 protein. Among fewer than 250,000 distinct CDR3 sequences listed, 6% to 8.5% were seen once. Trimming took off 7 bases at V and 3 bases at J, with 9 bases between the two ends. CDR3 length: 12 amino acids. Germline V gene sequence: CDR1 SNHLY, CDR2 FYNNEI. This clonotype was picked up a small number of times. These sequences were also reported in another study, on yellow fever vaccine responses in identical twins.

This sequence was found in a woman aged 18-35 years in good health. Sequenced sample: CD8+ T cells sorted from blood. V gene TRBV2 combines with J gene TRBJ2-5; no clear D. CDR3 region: CASTYTEETQYF. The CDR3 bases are TGTGCCAGCACCTACACTGAAGAGACCCAGTACTTC.